This passage covers 11 T cell receptor beta chains from one sample sequenced in a study of post-analysis software for immune sequencing data. Prepared TCR beta cDNA libraries contained unique molecular identifiers. Using its own MiXCR run on the PCR reads, TCRdb lists one record per CDR3 protein. Altogether 380,000 or so distinct CDR3 sequences are present, roughly 38% being singletons, with the ten largest covering 13%. No antigen has been identified for these receptors. General study results and limits: In patients, TRBV5-6, TRBV5-1 and TRBV20-1 belonged to five or six TRBV segments found more frequently than in controls.

Sequencing input: blood. Receptors were obtained from a girl aged 10-17 years with multiple sclerosis.

The sample holds one count of this clonotype. J is TRBJ1-2 and V is TRBV4-1; tentatively, D is TRBD1 (5 bases). Trimming took 0 bases from V and 6 from J, leaving 14 bases between them. This CDR3 has 15 residues. Per germline, CDR1 MGHRA and CDR2 YSYEKL. Written as DNA, the CDR3 is TGCGCCAGCAGCCAAGAGAGGGCCAGGGCGGATGGCTACACCTTC. Residues: CASSQERARADGYTF.

The chain links TRBV15 to TRBJ2-7; TRBD1 matches 9 bases. The V gene's germline CDR1 is LNHNV and CDR2 YYDKDF (reference sequence). V dropped 6 bases and J dropped 3; count of bases not matched to a gene: 9. The CDR3 has 15 residues. CDR3 loop: CATSPGTGIIYEQYF. CDR3 in DNA: TGTGCCACCAGTCCCGGGACAGGGATAATCTACGAGCAGTACTTC.

The chain has TRBV27 and TRBJ1-5; 7 bases map to TRBD1. V trimming: 4 bases; J trimming: 6 bases; junction bases outside the gene matches: 9. Germline V gene sequence: CDR1 MNHEY, CDR2 SMNVEV (reference sequence). CDR3 length: 15 amino acids. CDR3 DNA sequence: TGTGCCAGCAGTTCAGACAGGGAACGGGGTCAGCCCCAGCATTTT. Translation gives CASSSDRERGQPQHF.

In this sample, this clonotype turned up a few times. The chain couples TRBV12-3 or TRBV12-4 to TRBJ1-6; D is possibly TRBD1 (5 bases). The ends were cut back, 2 bases at V and 10 bases at J, with 12 bases in the middle. The CDR3 contains 14 residues. CDR3 sequence (DNA): TGTGCCAGCAGTTTACAGGGTTTTGGGTCACCCCTCCACTTT. Translation gives CASSLQGFGSPLHF.

V is TRBV7-8 and J is TRBJ2-3, with a weak D call TRBD2 (5 bases). The ends were cut back, 3 bases at V and 5 bases at J, with 18 bases in the middle. The CDR3 is 16 residues long. Germline V gives CDR1 SGHVS, CDR2 FQNEAQ. The CDR3 bases are TGTGCCAGCAGCTTTGGGCGTCTTAGCGTGAAAGATACGCAGTATTTT. Translating gives CASSFGRLSVKDTQYF.

A few counts support this clonotype. CDR3 amino acids: CAIRAGGEWETQYF. CDR3 sequence (DNA): TGTGCCATCAGGGCAGGGGGCGAGTGGGAGACCCAGTACTTC. The chain joins TRBV10-3 to TRBJ2-5; 8 positions match TRBD1. V dropped 6 bases and J dropped 5; count of bases not matched to a gene: 8. The CDR3 has 14 amino acids. The V gene's germline CDR1 is ENHRY and CDR2 SYGVKD.

V is TRBV28 and J is TRBJ1-1; tentatively, D is TRBD1 (5 bases). Germline CDR1 reads MDHEN; CDR2 reads SYDVKM. The CDR3 sequence is 16 residues long. V dropped 6 bases and J dropped 0 bases, with 17 bases sitting between them. The chain's CDR3 is CASSHGGARMNTEAFF. The CDR3, as DNA: TGTGCCAGCAGCCACGGAGGGGCCCGAATGAACACTGAAGCTTTCTTT.

This clonotype was seen a few times. V usage is TRBV11-2 and J usage is TRBJ2-3; a possible D gene is TRBD2 (7 bases). The CDR3 extends over 18 amino acids. With 8 bases removed from V and 4 bases from J, the gap between germline ends came to 28 bases. Germline CDR1 SGHAT, CDR2 FQNNGV. CDR3 nucleotides: TGTGCCAGCCAATTAGGGCGTGGGGGGGGCGGAACTTCAGATACGCAGTATTTT. It specifies CASQLGRGGGGTSDTQYF.

This clonotype has only a few counts. The genes are TRBV7-3 and TRBJ1-2; no clear D. This CDR3 has 15 amino acids. From germline, CDR1 is SGHTA and CDR2 FQGTGA. The germline V and J ends were trimmed by 4 bases and 4 bases, with 16 bases remaining between them. CDR3 sequence (DNA): TGTGCCAGCAGCTCTTGGTCCCACGGGCCCTATGGCTACACCTTC. This codes for CASSSWSHGPYGYTF.

The chain has TRBV29-1 and TRBJ2-5; TRBD2 matches at 14 bases. This CDR3 is built from 18 residues. Germline lookup yields CDR1 SQVTM and CDR2 ANQGSEA. V lost 0 bases to trimming and J lost 5 bases; unmatched junction nucleotides: 11. CDR3 sequence reads: CSVEDWVTSGGAGETQYF. In nucleotides, the CDR3 is TGCAGCGTTGAAGATTGGGTGACTAGCGGGGGGGCTGGGGAGACCCAGTACTTC.

This clonotype was seen only a few times. The V and J genes are TRBV24-1 and TRBJ1-5; D is ambiguous. This CDR3 is built from 14 residues. The V end was cut by 5 bases, the J end by 7 bases, with 14 bases between. CDR1 KGHDR and CDR2 SFDVKD come from the germline V gene. The CDR3: CATSVLVIVQPQHF. DNA for the CDR3: TGTGCCACCAGTGTCCTAGTCATAGTACAGCCCCAGCATTTT.